The rows below give T cell receptor beta chains drawn from one sample of a study of radiotherapy plus CTLA-4 blockade in lung cancer. Sequenced by immunoSEQ multiplex PCR; TCRdb stores in-frame clones only, minus some. The sample lists 86,000 or so clones; over 70% were seen once. The input for sequencing was peripheral blood, taken from a patient treated with radiotherapy plus ipilimumab. These receptors originate from a human donor with non-small cell lung cancer who had a partial response to radiotherapy plus ipilimumab. Some clones in this sample may be carry-over from other donors' samples. Both conserved end residues are part of each CDR3. D genes are given only for firm matches. Size tells how often a clone was seen (once, few, many) or the class of an expanded clone, and some rows leave it out.

V,size,D,J,CDR3,DNA
TRBV7-9,once,TRBD1,TRBJ2-1,CASSFPSPGQGRNEQFF,TGTGCCAGCAGCTTCCCCTCTCCGGGACAGGGGCGGAATGAGCAGTTCTTC
TRBV20-1,-,TRBD2,TRBJ2-7,CSAIGLGEQYF,TGCAGTGCGATCGGACTAGGCGAGCAGTACTTC
TRBV5-1,-,TRBD1,TRBJ1-1,CASSSIQGGNTEAFF,TGCGCCAGCAGCTCCATACAGGGGGGGAACACTGAAGCTTTCTTT
TRBV29-1,-,TRBD2,TRBJ2-1,CSVEGTSGRVLGDNEQFF,TGCAGCGTTGAGGGGACTAGCGGGAGGGTCCTAGGGGACAATGAGCAGTTCTTC
TRBV19,-,-,TRBJ2-3,CAIPNHLAPGTQYF,TGTGCCATCCCAAACCACCTAGCGCCGGGTACGCAGTATTTT
TRBV5-6,-,-,TRBJ2-1,CASSLAFQGTEQFF,TGTGCCAGCAGCTTGGCATTTCAGGGAACTGAGCAGTTCTTC
TRBV5-1,few,-,TRBJ2-5,CASSLAETQYF,TGCGCCAGCAGCTTGGCTGAGACCCAGTACTTC
TRBV28,few,TRBD1,TRBJ1-6,CASSITGVGEPLHF,TGTGCCAGCAGTATCACAGGGGTCGGAGAGCCCCTCCACTTT
TRBV4-3,-,-,TRBJ2-7,CASSQTAPREEQYF,TGCGCCAGCAGCCAAACGGCACCCCGGGAGGAGCAGTACTTC
TRBV10-3,-,-,TRBJ1-1,CAIMGQGTEAFF,TGTGCCATCATGGGGCAGGGCACTGAAGCTTTCTTT
TRBV5-1,-,-,TRBJ2-1,CASSLGAGSYNEQFF,TGCGCCAGCAGCTTGGGAGCCGGTTCCTACAATGAGCAGTTCTTC
TRBV19,-,TRBD1,TRBJ2-1,CASSPQGGNEQFF,TGTGCCAGTAGTCCACAGGGGGGTAATGAGCAGTTCTTC
TRBV5-4,once,-,TRBJ2-2,CASSLAGASIGELFF,TGTGCCAGCAGCTTGGCAGGGGCTAGTATCGGGGAGCTGTTTTTT
TRBV7-9,few,-,TRBJ1-4,CASSPSGDGNEKLFF,TGTGCCAGCAGCCCGAGCGGGGATGGAAATGAAAAACTGTTTTTT
TRBV4-2,-,TRBD1,TRBJ1-1,CASSHDRDRVNTEAFF,TGTGCCAGCAGCCACGACCGGGACAGGGTGAACACTGAAGCTTTCTTT
TRBV28,-,-,TRBJ1-2,CAHRSGGTNYGYTF,TGTGCCCACAGATCGGGAGGGACTAACTATGGCTACACCTTC
TRBV18,-,TRBD1,TRBJ2-7,CASSPGQGWEQYF,TGTGCCAGCTCACCGGGACAGGGGTGGGAGCAGTACTTC
TRBV2,few,-,TRBJ1-4,CASVSISMEKLFF,TGTGCCAGCGTAAGCATTTCCATGGAAAAACTGTTTTTT
TRBV19,-,-,TRBJ1-5,CASSLQVDQPQHF,TGTGCCAGTAGCTTGCAGGTAGACCAGCCCCAGCATTTT
TRBV5-5,once,-,TRBJ1-2,CASSFEGPDYGYTF,TGTGCCAGCAGCTTCGAGGGTCCCGACTATGGCTACACCTTC
TRBV28,-,-,TRBJ1-1,CASSPLPTEAFF,TGTGCCAGCAGCCCCCTCCCCACTGAAGCTTTCTTT
TRBV6-6,-,-,TRBJ1-6,CASAQLRDSPLHF,TGTGCCAGCGCCCAACTTCGGGATTCACCCCTCCACTTT
TRBV10-2,-,TRBD1,TRBJ1-2,CASTELTGASLRGYTF,TGCGCCAGCACCGAACTGACAGGGGCATCCCTCCGTGGCTACACCTTC
TRBV19,few,-,TRBJ2-5,CASSSTGFQETQYF,TGTGCCAGTAGTAGTACGGGGTTTCAAGAGACCCAGTACTTC
TRBV28,-,-,TRBJ1-2,CASSTAGTLEGYGYTF,TGTGCCAGCAGCACCGCGGGGACCTTGGAGGGCTATGGCTACACCTTC